This entry lists 21 T cell receptor beta chains sequenced from one sample in a study of identical twins. From the 5' RACE reads, TCRdb called clonotypes with MiXCR, one entry per CDR3 protein. The table shows approximately 500,000 distinct CDR3 sequences, with 20% to 25% occurring only once. The same data also contributed to another study, on T cells expressing NK-cell markers.

The sequencing sample was made of CD4+ T cells sorted from blood. The receptors shown here come from a woman younger than 35 in good health.

This clonotype showed up just a few times. The V gene is TRBV2, the J gene TRBJ2-3, with D possibly called TRBD1 or TRBD2 (5 bases each). V was cut by 5 bases and J by 1 base, with 16 bases left in between. Germline-derived CDR1 and CDR2 are SNHLY and FYNNEI. The length of the CDR3 is 16 residues. In DNA form, the CDR3 reads TGTGCCAGCAGTCGCGACGGGGCTACCCGCACAGATACGCAGTATTTT. Amino acids: CASSRDGATRTDTQYF. The full variable domain, in which reference TRBV2 and TRBJ2-3 provide the parts outside the CDR3, is EPEVTQTPSHQVTQMGQEVILRCVPISNHLYFYWYRQILGQKVEFLVSFYNNEISEKSEIFDDQFSVERPDGSNFTLKIRSTKLEDSAMYFCASSRDGATRTDTQYFGPGTRLTVL.

The chain uses TRBV5-1 and TRBJ2-2; 11 nucleotides match TRBD2. Trimming cost V 1 base and J 6 bases; bases outside gene matches: 5. The CDR3 runs 16 residues. Per the germline V gene, CDR1 is SGHRS and CDR2 is YFSETQ. In DNA form, the CDR3 reads TGCGCCAGCAGCTTGCCCCTAGCGGGAGGCTCCGGGGAGCTGTTTTTT. It codes for CASSLPLAGGSGELFF.

This clonotype was found many times. The chain employs TRBV19 and TRBJ2-1; 14 positions agree with TRBD2. The CDR3 sequence is 16 residues long. CDR1 is LNHDA, CDR2 SQIVND, per germline (reference sequence). The V segment lost 5 bases and the J segment 4 bases; nucleotides outside the gene matches: 4. In DNA, the CDR3 is TGTGCCAGTAGTCCAGGGACTAGCGGGGGATACAATGAGCAGTTCTTC. Translating gives CASSPGTSGGYNEQFF.

The table lists this clonotype with a few counts. V gene TRBV7-2 combines with J gene TRBJ2-3; a weak D match, TRBD1 (6 bases). The CDR3 runs 14 residues. Looked up from germline, CDR1 is SGHTA and CDR2 is FQGNSA. Trimming took off 5 bases at V and 12 bases at J, with 21 bases between the two ends. CDR3 residues: CASSPRTAYPNQYF. The CDR3 region has the DNA TGTGCCAGCAGCCCCCGGACAGCGTATCCCAACCAGTATTTT.

This clonotype has just a few counts. The J gene is TRBJ1-1, the V gene TRBV5-1, with a possible D match to TRBD1 (5 bases). This CDR3 contains 15 residues. V was trimmed by 1 base and J by 2 bases, leaving 12 bases between them. Germline CDR1 is SGHRS and CDR2 is YFSETQ. The CDR3 DNA reads TGCGCCAGCAGCTTGTACCCAGGGAGTAACACTGAAGCTTTCTTT. This codes for CASSLYPGSNTEAFF.

This sequence joins TRBV7-8 and TRBJ2-3, with TRBD2 matching over 11 bases. Germline V gene data show CDR1 as SGHVS and CDR2 as FQNEAQ. The CDR3 runs to 16 residues. V lost 5 bases and J lost 7; bases outside the gene matches: 11. The DNA of the CDR3 is TGTGCCAGCAGCCCAGGGACTAGCGGAGGAGTAAATACGCAGTATTTT. Protein product: CASSPGTSGGVNTQYF. Complete variable domain (other parts from reference TRBV7-8 and TRBJ2-3): GAGVSQSPRYKVAKRGQDVALRCDPISGHVSLFWYQQALGQGPEFLTYFQNEAQLDKSGLPSDRFFAERPEGSVSTLKIQRTQQEDSAVYLCASSPGTSGGVNTQYFGPGTRLTVL.

The genes are TRBV29-1 and TRBJ1-1; D remains unclear. This CDR3 has 12 amino acids. Germline V gives CDR1 SQVTM, CDR2 ANQGSEA. Trimming removed 1 base from V and 1 base from J, with 4 bases in between. CDR3 nucleotide sequence: TGCAGCGTTGAAGGAGGGAACACTGAAGCTTTCTTT. This sequence encodes CSVEGGNTEAFF.

The chain has TRBV5-4 and TRBJ2-5; the match to TRBD2 covers 8 bases. The germline V gene encodes CDR1 SGHNT and CDR2 YYREEE (reference sequence). V was pared by 6 bases and J by 2 bases, with 6 bases of the junction left unmatched. The length of the CDR3 is 14 residues. CDR3 bases: TGTGCCAGCAAGGGCGGGGGGTTACAAGAGACCCAGTACTTC. It is translated as CASKGGGLQETQYF.

The V and J genes are TRBV20-1 and TRBJ2-3; 7 bases align to TRBD2. V lost 6 bases to trimming and J lost 2 bases; unmatched junction nucleotides: 5. The CDR3 covers 13 residues. From germline, CDR1 is DFQATT and CDR2 SNEGSKA (reference sequence). CDR3 DNA sequence: TGCAGTGCCAAAGCGGGAACCACAGATACGCAGTATTTT. This gives the protein CSAKAGTTDTQYF.

The genes are TRBV20-1 and TRBJ2-2; the match to TRBD2 covers 7 bases. The CDR3 contains 16 residues. V was pared by 3 bases and J by 5 bases, with 12 bases of the junction left unmatched. Germline V gives CDR1 DFQATT, CDR2 SNEGSKA (reference sequence). In DNA form, the CDR3 reads TGCAGTGCTAGGCTGGCGGGAGCCATCGGAACCGGGGAGCTGTTTTTT. Its protein product is CSARLAGAIGTGELFF.

Written as DNA, the CDR3 is TGTGCCAGCAGCTTAGCACCCCCGAACACCGGGGAGCTGTTTTTT. Protein product: CASSLAPPNTGELFF. The rearrangement uses TRBV7-6 and TRBJ2-2, with D uncertain. The CDR3 runs to 15 residues. V shed 0 bases and J shed 0 bases, with 5 bases lying between them. Germline V gene sequence: CDR1 SGHVS, CDR2 FNYEAQ.

This clonotype has only a few counts. V is TRBV5-1 and J is TRBJ2-1; 14 bases are a match to TRBD2. CDR1 is SGHRS and CDR2 is YFSETQ in the germline V gene. CDR3 length: 17 amino acids. V gave up 2 bases and J gave up 5 bases; unmatched junction bases: 6. This CDR3 is CASSFRLAGGPNNEQFF. As DNA, the CDR3 is TGCGCCAGCAGCTTCCGACTAGCGGGGGGGCCGAACAATGAGCAGTTCTTC.

This rearrangement joins TRBV3-1 to TRBJ2-3; D unclear. The CDR3 has 14 residues. Germline V CDR1 and CDR2: LGHDT, YNNKEL (reference sequence). Trimming cost V 1 base and J 6 bases, with 11 bases left between them. DNA of the CDR3: TGTGCCAGCAGCCAAGTTATGGGTTCCGATACGCAGTATTTT. Amino acid sequence: CASSQVMGSDTQYF.

This chain uses TRBV3-1 with TRBJ2-7; D not certain. V lost 3 bases, J lost 5 bases, and 8 bases lay in between. CDR1 and CDR2 from the germline V gene are LGHDT and YNNKEL (reference sequence). This CDR3 region has 12 residues. The CDR3 spells CASSHNWDEQYF. The CDR3 nucleotides read TGTGCCAGCAGCCACAATTGGGACGAGCAGTACTTC.

The V call is TRBV6-1, the J call TRBJ2-7; 7 bases are a match to TRBD1. CDR1 and CDR2 (germline): MNHNS, SASEGT. Trimming removed 7 bases from V and 0 bases from J; junction bases left unmatched: 9. The CDR3 spans 15 residues. This CDR3 is CASTIAGGASYEQYF. Written as DNA, the CDR3 is TGTGCCAGCACTATTGCAGGGGGAGCCTCCTACGAGCAGTACTTC.

This clonotype was seen only a few times. One end of the junction varies from germline; a read error may be responsible. The rearrangement joins TRBV20-1 to TRBJ2-1; 8 bases are shared with TRBD1. This CDR3 region has 13 residues. Germline CDR1 is DFQATT and CDR2 is SNEGSKA (reference sequence). In DNA, the CDR3 is TGCAGTGCTAGTATGGCCACAGGGGGGTGGGGGAGCTTC. Its protein is CSASMATGGWGSF.

This clonotype has just a few counts. The chain is built from TRBV29-1 and TRBJ2-1; D unresolved. Trimming took 6 bases from V and 5 from J, leaving 8 bases between them. This CDR3 has 11 amino acids. CDR1 is SQVTM, CDR2 ANQGSEA, per germline. In DNA, the CDR3 is TGCAGCGTCGGACCGGACAATGAGCAGTTCTTC. It translates to CSVGPDNEQFF.

V is TRBV7-2 and J is TRBJ2-1; 8 nucleotides match TRBD2. J was trimmed by 12 bases and V by 5 bases; bases with no gene match: 9. CDR1 and CDR2 (germline): SGHTA, FQGNSA. The length of the CDR3 is 13 residues. The DNA for the CDR3 is TGTGCCAGCAGCAGAGGACTAGCCGGAAGGCAGTTCTTC. It encodes CASSRGLAGRQFF.

This clonotype was recorded a few times. The gene calls are TRBV12-3 or TRBV12-4 and TRBJ1-5; D is unclear. V lost 6 bases and J lost 4, with 7 bases in between. This CDR3 has 12 amino acids. The CDR3 loop is CASSISNQPQHF. The CDR3 DNA reads TGTGCCAGCAGCATAAGTAATCAGCCCCAGCATTTT.

The chain employs TRBV2 and TRBJ1-5, with D possibly TRBD1 on 6 matching bases. CDR3 length: 14 amino acids. Trimming stripped 6 bases from V and 7 bases from J, with 16 bases between. Per germline, CDR1 SNHLY and CDR2 FYNNEI. CDR3 DNA sequence: TGTGCCAGCAGCGTCAACAGGGAGGGGCAGCCCCAGCATTTT. It is translated as CASSVNREGQPQHF.

This clonotype was counted between two and nine times. The V gene is TRBV5-5, the J gene TRBJ2-7; the D gene is possibly TRBD1 (6 bases). CDR1 and CDR2 (germline): SGHKS, YYEKEE (reference sequence). CDR3 length: 14 amino acids. The V gene lost 0 bases and the J gene lost 7 bases, with 14 bases spanning the gap. The CDR3 loop reads CASSLENRAGEQYF. CDR3 DNA sequence: TGTGCCAGCAGCTTGGAGAACAGGGCAGGGGAGCAGTACTTC.